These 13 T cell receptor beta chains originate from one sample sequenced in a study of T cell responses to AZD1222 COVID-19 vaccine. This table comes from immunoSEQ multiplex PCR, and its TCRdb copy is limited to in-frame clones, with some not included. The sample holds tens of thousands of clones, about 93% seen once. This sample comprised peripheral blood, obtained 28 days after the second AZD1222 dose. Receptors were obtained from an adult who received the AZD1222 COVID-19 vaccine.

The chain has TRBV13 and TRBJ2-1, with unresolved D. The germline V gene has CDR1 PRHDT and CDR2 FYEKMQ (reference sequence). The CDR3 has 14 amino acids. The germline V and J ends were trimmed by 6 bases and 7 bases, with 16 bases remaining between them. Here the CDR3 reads CASRGPNKGNEQFF. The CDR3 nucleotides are TGTGCCAGCAGAGGGCCCAACAAGGGAAATGAGCAGTTCTTC.

CDR3 in DNA: TGTGCCAGCAGCGCACATCGACAGGGCGGGGGATACAGCAATCAGCCCCAGCATTTT. Translation: CASSAHRQGGGYSNQPQHF. The chain uses TRBV5-6 and TRBJ1-5, with 7 bases matching TRBD1. J gave up 1 base and V 4 bases, and 17 bases lay outside the gene matches. CDR1 and CDR2 from the germline V gene are SGHDT and YYEEEE. This CDR3 contains 19 residues.

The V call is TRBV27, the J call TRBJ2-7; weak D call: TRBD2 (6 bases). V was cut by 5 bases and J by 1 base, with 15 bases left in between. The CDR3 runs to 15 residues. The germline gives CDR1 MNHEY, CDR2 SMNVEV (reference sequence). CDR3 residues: CASSLTARGSYEQYF. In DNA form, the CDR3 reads TGTGCCAGCAGTCTGACAGCCCGGGGGTCCTACGAGCAGTACTTC.

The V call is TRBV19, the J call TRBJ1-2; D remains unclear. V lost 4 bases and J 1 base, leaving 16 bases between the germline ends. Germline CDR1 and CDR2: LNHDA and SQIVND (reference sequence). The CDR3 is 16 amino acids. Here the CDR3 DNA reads TGTGCCAGTAGTAACGGTCAGGCCGTAGGTAACTATGGCTACACCTTC. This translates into CASSNGQAVGNYGYTF.

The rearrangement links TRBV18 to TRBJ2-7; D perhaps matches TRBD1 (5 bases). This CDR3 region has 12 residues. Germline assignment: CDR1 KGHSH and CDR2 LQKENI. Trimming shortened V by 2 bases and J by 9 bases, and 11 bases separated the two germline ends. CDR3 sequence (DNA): TGTGCCAGCTCACCAGAACAGGTTGGGCAGTACTTC. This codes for CASSPEQVGQYF.

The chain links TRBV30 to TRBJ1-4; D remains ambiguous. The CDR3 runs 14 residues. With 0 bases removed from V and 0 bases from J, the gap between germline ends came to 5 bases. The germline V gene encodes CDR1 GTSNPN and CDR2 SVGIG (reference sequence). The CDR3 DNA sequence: TGTGCCTGGAGTGTCTTGACAACTAATGAAAAACTGTTTTTT. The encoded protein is CAWSVLTTNEKLFF. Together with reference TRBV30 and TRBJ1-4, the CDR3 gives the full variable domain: SQTIHQWPATLVQPVGSPLSLECTVEGTSNPNLYWYRQAAGRGLQLLFYSVGIGQISSEVPQNLSASRPQDRQFILSSKKLLLSDSGFYLCAWSVLTTNEKLFFGSGTQLSVL.

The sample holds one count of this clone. DNA of the CDR3: TGCGCCAGCAGCTTTCAGGCGGCAACTAATGAAAAACTGTTTTTT. It encodes CASSFQAATNEKLFF. The J gene is TRBJ1-4, the V gene TRBV5-1; D call uncertain. With 2 bases removed from V and 0 bases from J, the gap between germline ends came to 8 bases. The CDR3 totals 15 residues. Germline V gene sequence: CDR1 SGHRS, CDR2 YFSETQ.

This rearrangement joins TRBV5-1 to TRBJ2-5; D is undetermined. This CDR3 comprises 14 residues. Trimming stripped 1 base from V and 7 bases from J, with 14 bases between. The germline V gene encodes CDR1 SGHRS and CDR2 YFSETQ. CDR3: CASSLFTEDGTQYF. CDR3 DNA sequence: TGCGCCAGCAGCTTGTTTACCGAGGATGGGACCCAGTACTTC.

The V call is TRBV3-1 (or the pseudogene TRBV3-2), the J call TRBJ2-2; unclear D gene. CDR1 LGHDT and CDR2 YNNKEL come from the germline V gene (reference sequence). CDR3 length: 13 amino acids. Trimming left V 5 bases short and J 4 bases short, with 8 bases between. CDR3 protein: CASSKRATGELFF. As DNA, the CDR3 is TGTGCCAGCAGCAAAAGAGCCACCGGGGAGCTGTTTTTT.

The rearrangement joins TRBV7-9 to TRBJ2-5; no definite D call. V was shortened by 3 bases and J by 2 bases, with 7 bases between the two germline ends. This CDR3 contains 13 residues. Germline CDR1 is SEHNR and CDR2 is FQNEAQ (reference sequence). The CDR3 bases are TGTGCCAGCAGCTTCCCACCTCAAGAGACCCAGTACTTC. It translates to CASSFPPQETQYF.

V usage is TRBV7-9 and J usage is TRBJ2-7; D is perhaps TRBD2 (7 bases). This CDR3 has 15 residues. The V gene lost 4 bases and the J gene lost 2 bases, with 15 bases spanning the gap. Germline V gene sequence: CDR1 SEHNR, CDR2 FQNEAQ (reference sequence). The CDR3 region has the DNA TGTGCCAGCAGCTCTCTGGGGGGGCAGACCTACGAGCAGTACTTC. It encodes CASSSLGGQTYEQYF.

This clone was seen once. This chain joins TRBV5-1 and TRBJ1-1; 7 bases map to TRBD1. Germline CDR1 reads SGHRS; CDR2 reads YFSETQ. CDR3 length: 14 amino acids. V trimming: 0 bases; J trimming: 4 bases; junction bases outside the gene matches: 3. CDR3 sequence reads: CASSLAPGGTEAFF. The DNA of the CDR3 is TGCGCCAGCAGCTTGGCCCCAGGGGGCACTGAAGCTTTCTTT.

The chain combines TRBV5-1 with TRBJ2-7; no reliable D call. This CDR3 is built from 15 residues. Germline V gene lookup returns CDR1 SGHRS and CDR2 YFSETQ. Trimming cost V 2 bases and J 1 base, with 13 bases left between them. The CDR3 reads CASSFLHDASYEQYF. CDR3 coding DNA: TGCGCCAGCAGCTTTCTACACGACGCGTCCTACGAGCAGTACTTC.